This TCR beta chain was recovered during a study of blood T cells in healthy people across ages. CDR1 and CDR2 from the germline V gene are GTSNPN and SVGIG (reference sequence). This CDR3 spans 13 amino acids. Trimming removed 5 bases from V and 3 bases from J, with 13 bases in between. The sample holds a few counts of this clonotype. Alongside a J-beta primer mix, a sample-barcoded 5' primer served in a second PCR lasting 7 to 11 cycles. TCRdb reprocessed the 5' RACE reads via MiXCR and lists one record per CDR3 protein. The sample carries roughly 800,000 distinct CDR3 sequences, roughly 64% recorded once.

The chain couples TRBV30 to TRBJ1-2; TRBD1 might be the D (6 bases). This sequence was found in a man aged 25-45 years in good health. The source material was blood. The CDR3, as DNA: TGTGCCTGGGAGGGGGGCCGGGACTATGGCTACACCTTC. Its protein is CAWEGGRDYGYTF.